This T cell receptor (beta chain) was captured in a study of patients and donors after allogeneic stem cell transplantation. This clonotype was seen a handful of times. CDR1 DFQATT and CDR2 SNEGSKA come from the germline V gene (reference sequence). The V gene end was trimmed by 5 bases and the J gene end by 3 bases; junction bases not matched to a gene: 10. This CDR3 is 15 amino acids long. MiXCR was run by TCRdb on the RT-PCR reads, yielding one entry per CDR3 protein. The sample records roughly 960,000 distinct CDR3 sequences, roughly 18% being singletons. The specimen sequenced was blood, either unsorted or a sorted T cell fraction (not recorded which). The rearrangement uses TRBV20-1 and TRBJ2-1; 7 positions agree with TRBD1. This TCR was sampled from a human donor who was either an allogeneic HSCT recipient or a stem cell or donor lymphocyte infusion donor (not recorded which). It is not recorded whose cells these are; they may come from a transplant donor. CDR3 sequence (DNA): TGCAGTGCTGGGGACAGTGGGTTTGACTACAATGAGCAGTTCTTC. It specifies CSAGDSGFDYNEQFF.